This T cell receptor (beta chain) was sequenced for a study of blood T cell repertoires in COVID-19. Study context: Samples of COVID-19 (acute and convalescent) were obtained from the United States, Italy and Spain. Nucleic acid was either cDNA or gDNA, and it came from T cells, B-cell-depleted T cells, or PBMCs.

Germline trimming cut 6 bases from V and 0 bases from J; bases unmatched to any gene: 11. This CDR3 is 17 amino acids long. The V gene's germline CDR1 is LGHDT and CDR2 YNNKEL (reference sequence). Authors' processing steps: Reference gene primer amplification gave nucleated cell count estimates. The assay was immunoSEQ multiplex PCR, and TCRdb's table has in-frame clones only and misses some. That table supplies the V and J calls and clone size; D and trimming were determined from the DNA. The sample records roughly 260,000 clones, 82% being singletons. This receptor was taken from a woman under 30 with acute or convalescent COVID-19. The sequencing input was peripheral blood. The chain is built from TRBV3-1 (or the pseudogene TRBV3-2) and TRBJ2-1, with TRBD1 identical over 7 bases. The CDR3 sequence is CASSHRNRGDSYNEQFF. CDR3 in DNA: TGTGCCAGCAGTCACCGTAACAGGGGCGACTCCTACAATGAGCAGTTCTTC.